Listed below are T cell receptor beta chains from one sample, sequenced in a study of OX40 agonist ivuxolimab in advanced cancers. TCRdb's table, derived via immunoSEQ multiplex PCR, lists solely in-frame clones and lacks some. The sample has 30,000 or so clones, 65% to 85% seen once. The sequenced sample was CD4+ or CD8+ T cells sorted from blood, obtained in a trial of the OX40 agonist ivuxolimab. All receptors come from an adult with an advanced solid tumor such as melanoma, head and neck, liver or kidney cancer. Both conserved end residues are part of each CDR3. The D gene is left open where the match is weak. Rows may omit the clone size; those that give it use once, few, many or a size class.

d_gene: TRBD2
abundance: -
j_gene: TRBJ2-1
v_gene: TRBV19
CDR3aa: CASSIELAGANEQFF
CDR3nt: TGTGCCAGTAGTATAGAACTAGCGGGAGCTAATGAGCAGTTCTTC

d_gene: -
abundance: -
j_gene: TRBJ2-7
v_gene: TRBV7-8
CDR3aa: CASSLVAIGEQYF
CDR3nt: TGTGCCAGCAGCTTAGTGGCAATAGGCGAGCAGTACTTC

d_gene: -
abundance: -
j_gene: TRBJ1-1
v_gene: TRBV27
CDR3aa: CASSLRGNTEAFF
CDR3nt: TGTGCCAGCAGTTTGAGGGGGAACACTGAAGCTTTCTTT

d_gene: -
abundance: -
j_gene: TRBJ2-7
v_gene: TRBV6-5
CDR3aa: CASSPTVYEQYF
CDR3nt: TGTGCCAGCAGCCCGACAGTCTACGAGCAGTACTTC

d_gene: TRBD1
abundance: -
j_gene: TRBJ2-7
v_gene: TRBV19
CDR3aa: CASSRDRGYEQYF
CDR3nt: TGTGCCAGTAGTAGGGACAGGGGCTACGAGCAGTACTTC

d_gene: -
abundance: -
j_gene: TRBJ1-1
v_gene: TRBV13
CDR3aa: CASSLGTLNTEAFF
CDR3nt: TGTGCCAGCAGCTTGGGGACGTTGAACACTGAAGCTTTCTTT

d_gene: TRBD2
abundance: few
j_gene: TRBJ2-3
v_gene: TRBV10-3
CDR3aa: CAISEGAGVTDTQYF
CDR3nt: TGTGCCATCAGTGAGGGGGCGGGAGTCACAGATACGCAGTATTTT

d_gene: TRBD1
abundance: -
j_gene: TRBJ1-1
v_gene: TRBV7-8
CDR3aa: CASSSGQGGVTEAFF
CDR3nt: TGTGCCAGCAGCTCGGGACAGGGCGGAGTCACTGAAGCTTTCTTT

d_gene: TRBD1
abundance: -
j_gene: TRBJ1-4
v_gene: TRBV4-1
CDR3aa: CASSQGTGGNEKLFF
CDR3nt: TGCGCCAGCAGCCAAGGGACAGGAGGTAATGAAAAACTGTTTTTT

d_gene: -
abundance: medium-sized
j_gene: TRBJ2-2
v_gene: TRBV27
CDR3aa: CASSQNTGELFF
CDR3nt: TGTGCCAGCAGTCAGAACACCGGGGAGCTGTTTTTT

d_gene: TRBD2
abundance: -
j_gene: TRBJ2-5
v_gene: TRBV30
CDR3aa: CAWSVGLAGVGETQYF
CDR3nt: TGTGCCTGGAGTGTTGGGTTAGCGGGAGTGGGGGAGACCCAGTACTTC

d_gene: TRBD1
abundance: -
j_gene: TRBJ1-2
v_gene: TRBV6-1
CDR3aa: CASSEPGTGFYYGYTF
CDR3nt: TGTGCCAGCAGTGAACCCGGGACAGGGTTTTACTATGGCTACACCTTC

d_gene: -
abundance: once
j_gene: TRBJ1-1
v_gene: TRBV6-5
CDR3aa: CASSLGGRTEAFF
CDR3nt: TGTGCCAGCAGCCTCGGAGGACGAACTGAAGCTTTCTTT

d_gene: -
abundance: -
j_gene: TRBJ2-1
v_gene: TRBV6-5
CDR3aa: CASSYSQSSYNEQFF
CDR3nt: TGTGCCAGCAGTTACAGTCAGAGCTCCTACAATGAGCAGTTCTTC

d_gene: -
abundance: -
j_gene: TRBJ1-2
v_gene: TRBV27
CDR3aa: CASSLNPNYGYTF
CDR3nt: TGTGCCAGCAGTTTAAACCCAAACTATGGCTACACCTTC

d_gene: -
abundance: -
j_gene: TRBJ1-5
v_gene: TRBV4-1
CDR3aa: CASSPTSGVSQPQHF
CDR3nt: TGCGCCAGCAGCCCCACCTCGGGGGTAAGTCAGCCCCAGCATTTT

d_gene: TRBD2
abundance: -
j_gene: TRBJ2-1
v_gene: TRBV7-9
CDR3aa: CASSRGDYNEQFF
CDR3nt: TGTGCCAGCAGCCGGGGGGACTACAATGAGCAGTTCTTC

d_gene: -
abundance: -
j_gene: TRBJ1-4
v_gene: TRBV6-5
CDR3aa: CASRARDQFNEKLFF
CDR3nt: TGTGCCAGCAGGGCCCGGGACCAATTTAATGAAAAACTGTTTTTT

d_gene: TRBD1
abundance: -
j_gene: TRBJ1-1
v_gene: TRBV28
CDR3aa: CASSLPSDRGHNTEAFF
CDR3nt: TGTGCCAGCAGTTTACCCTCGGACAGGGGCCACAACACTGAAGCTTTCTTT

d_gene: -
abundance: medium-sized
j_gene: TRBJ2-1
v_gene: TRBV28
CDR3aa: CASSLTLGSYNEQFF
CDR3nt: TGTGCCAGCAGTCTGACGTTGGGCTCCTACAATGAGCAGTTCTTC